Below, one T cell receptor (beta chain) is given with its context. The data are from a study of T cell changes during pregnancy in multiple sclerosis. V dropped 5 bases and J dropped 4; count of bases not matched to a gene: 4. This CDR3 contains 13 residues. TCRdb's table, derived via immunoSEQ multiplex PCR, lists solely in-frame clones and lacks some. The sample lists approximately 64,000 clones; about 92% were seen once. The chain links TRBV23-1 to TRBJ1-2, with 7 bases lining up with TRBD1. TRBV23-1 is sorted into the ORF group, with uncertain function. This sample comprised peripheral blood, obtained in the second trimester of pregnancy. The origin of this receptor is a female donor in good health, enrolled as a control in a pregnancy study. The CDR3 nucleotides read TGCGCCAGCAGTGGACAGGCGCCCTATGGCTACACCTTC. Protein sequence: CASSGQAPYGYTF.